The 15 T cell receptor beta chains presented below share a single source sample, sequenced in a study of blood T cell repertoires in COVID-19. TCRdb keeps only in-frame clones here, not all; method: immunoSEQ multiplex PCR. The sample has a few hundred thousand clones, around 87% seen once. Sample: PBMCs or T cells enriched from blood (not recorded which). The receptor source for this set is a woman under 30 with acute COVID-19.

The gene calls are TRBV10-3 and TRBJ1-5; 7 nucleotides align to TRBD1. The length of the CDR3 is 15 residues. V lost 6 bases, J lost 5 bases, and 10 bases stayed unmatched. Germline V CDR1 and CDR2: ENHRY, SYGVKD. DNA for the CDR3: TGTGCCATCAGCCGACAGGGCGCGAAGGATCAGCCCCAGCATTTT. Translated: CAISRQGAKDQPQHF.

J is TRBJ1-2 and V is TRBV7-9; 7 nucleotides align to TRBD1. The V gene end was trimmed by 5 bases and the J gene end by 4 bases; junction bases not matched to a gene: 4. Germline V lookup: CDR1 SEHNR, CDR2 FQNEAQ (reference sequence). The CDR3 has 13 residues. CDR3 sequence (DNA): TGTGCCAGCAGCCACGGGACAGCCTATGGCTACACCTTC. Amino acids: CASSHGTAYGYTF.

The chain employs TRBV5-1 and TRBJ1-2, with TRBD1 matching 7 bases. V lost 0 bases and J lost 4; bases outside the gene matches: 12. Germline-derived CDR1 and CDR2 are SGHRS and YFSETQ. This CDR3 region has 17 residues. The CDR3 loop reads CASSLAGGQGGLYGYTF. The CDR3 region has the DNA TGCGCCAGCAGCTTGGCCGGTGGTCAGGGGGGACTCTATGGCTACACCTTC. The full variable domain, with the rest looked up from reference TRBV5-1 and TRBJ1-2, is KAGVTQTPRYLIKTRGQQVTLSCSPISGHRSVSWYQQTPGQGLQFLFEYFSETQRNKGNFPGRFSGRQFSNSRSEMNVSTLELGDSALYLCASSLAGGQGGLYGYTFGSGTRLTVV.

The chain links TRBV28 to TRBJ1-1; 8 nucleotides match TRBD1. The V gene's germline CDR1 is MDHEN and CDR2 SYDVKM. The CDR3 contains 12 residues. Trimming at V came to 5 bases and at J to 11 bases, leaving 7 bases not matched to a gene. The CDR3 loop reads CASSRGQGSAFF. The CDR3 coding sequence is TGTGCCAGCAGTCGCGGACAGGGATCGGCTTTCTTT.

CDR3 DNA sequence: TGTGCCAGCTCACCACGGGCTTTAGGGGGCCGAGATACGCAGTATTTT. It specifies CASSPRALGGRDTQYF. This rearrangement joins TRBV18 to TRBJ2-3; 7 bases line up with TRBD1. V trimming: 1 base; J trimming: 5 bases; junction bases outside the gene matches: 9. The germline V gene has CDR1 KGHSH and CDR2 LQKENI. CDR3 length: 16 amino acids.

The CDR3 is CASSSSGGRENTEAFF. The CDR3 DNA is TGCGCCAGCAGCTCCTCGGGGGGAAGGGAAAACACTGAAGCTTTCTTT. This rearrangement joins TRBV5-1 to TRBJ1-1; possibly TRBD1 for D (5 bases). V lost 3 bases to trimming and J lost 2 bases, with 17 bases between them. The CDR3 is made up of 16 amino acids. Looked up from germline, CDR1 is SGHRS and CDR2 is YFSETQ. Full variable domain (rest looked up from reference TRBV5-1 and TRBJ1-1): KAGVTQTPRYLIKTRGQQVTLSCSPISGHRSVSWYQQTPGQGLQFLFEYFSETQRNKGNFPGRFSGRQFSNSRSEMNVSTLELGDSALYLCASSSSGGRENTEAFFGQGTRLTVV.

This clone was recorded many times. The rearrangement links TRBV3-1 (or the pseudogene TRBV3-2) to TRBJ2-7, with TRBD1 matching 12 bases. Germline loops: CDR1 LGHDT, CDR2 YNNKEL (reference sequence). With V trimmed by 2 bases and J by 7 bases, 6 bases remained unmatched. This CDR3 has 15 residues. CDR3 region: CASSQWGQGAREQYF. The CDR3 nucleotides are TGTGCCAGCAGCCAATGGGGACAGGGGGCGAGGGAGCAGTACTTC.

As DNA, the CDR3 is TGTGCCAGCAGCCCCGACTCTGACGGGGAGCTGTTTTTT. Its translation is CASSPDSDGELFF. V is TRBV11-3 and J is TRBJ2-2; D is unclear. CDR3 length: 13 residues. Trimming removed 5 bases from V and 7 bases from J, with 11 bases in between. In germline, CDR1 is SGHNT, CDR2 YENEEA.

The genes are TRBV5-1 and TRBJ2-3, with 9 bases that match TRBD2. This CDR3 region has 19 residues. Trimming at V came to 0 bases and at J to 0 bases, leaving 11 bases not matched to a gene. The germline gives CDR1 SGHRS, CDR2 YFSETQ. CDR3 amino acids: CASSLEGSGRPWSTDTQYF. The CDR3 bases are TGCGCCAGCAGCTTGGAGGGTAGCGGGAGACCGTGGAGCACAGATACGCAGTATTTT.

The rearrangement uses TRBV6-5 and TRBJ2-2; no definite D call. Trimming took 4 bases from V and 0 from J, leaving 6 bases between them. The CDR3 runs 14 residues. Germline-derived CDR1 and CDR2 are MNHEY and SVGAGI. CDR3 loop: CASSSLANTGELFF. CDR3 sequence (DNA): TGTGCCAGCAGTTCGTTAGCGAACACCGGGGAGCTGTTTTTT.

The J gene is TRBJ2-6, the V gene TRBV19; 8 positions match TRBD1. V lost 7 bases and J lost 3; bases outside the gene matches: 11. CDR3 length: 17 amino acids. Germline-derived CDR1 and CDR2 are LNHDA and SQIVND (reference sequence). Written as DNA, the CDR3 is TGTGCCAGTATGGGGACAGGTGGCTCTTATGGGGCCAACGTCCTGACTTTC. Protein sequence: CASMGTGGSYGANVLTF.

The DNA for the CDR3 is TGTGCCAGCAGTTTCGGACAGGGGACAACTAATGAAAAACTGTTTTTT. As protein: CASSFGQGTTNEKLFF. The V gene is TRBV28, the J gene TRBJ1-4; 9 positions agree with TRBD1. The CDR3 totals 16 residues. V shed 3 bases and J 0 bases; nucleotides not matched to a gene: 2. The germline V gene has CDR1 MDHEN and CDR2 SYDVKM. Filled out from reference TRBV28 and TRBJ1-4, the complete variable domain reads DVKVTQSSRYLVKRTGEKVFLECVQDMDHENMFWYRQDPGLGLRLIYFSYDVKMKEKGDIPEGYSVSREKKERFSLILESASTNQTSMYLCASSFGQGTTNEKLFFGSGTQLSVL.

The CDR3 loop reads CAISDPYVLTRSYNEQFF. Written as DNA, the CDR3 is TGTGCCATCAGTGATCCCTATGTCCTAACCCGCTCCTACAATGAGCAGTTCTTC. The J gene is TRBJ2-1, the V gene TRBV10-3, with D hard to call. Deletions cut 3 bases from V and 0 bases from J, with 18 bases between. The CDR3 has 18 amino acids. The V gene's germline CDR1 is ENHRY and CDR2 SYGVKD.

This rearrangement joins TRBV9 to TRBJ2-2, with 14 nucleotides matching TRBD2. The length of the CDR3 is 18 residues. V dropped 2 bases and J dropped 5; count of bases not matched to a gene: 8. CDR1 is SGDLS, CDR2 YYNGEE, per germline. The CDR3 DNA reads TGTGCCAGCAGCGTTAGACTAGCGGGAGGGTTGGGTACCGGGGAGCTGTTTTTT. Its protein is CASSVRLAGGLGTGELFF. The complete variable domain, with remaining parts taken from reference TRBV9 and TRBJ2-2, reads DSGVTQTPKHLITATGQRVTLRCSPRSGDLSVYWYQQSLDQGLQFLIQYYNGEERAKGNILERFSAQQFPDLHSELNLSSLELGDSALYFCASSVRLAGGLGTGELFFGEGSRLTVL.

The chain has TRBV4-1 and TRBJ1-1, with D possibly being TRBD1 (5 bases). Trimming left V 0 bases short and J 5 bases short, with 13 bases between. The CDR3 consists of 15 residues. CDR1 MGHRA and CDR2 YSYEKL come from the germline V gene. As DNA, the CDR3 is TGCGCCAGCAGCCAAGATCTTTTGCAGGGAACTGAAGCTTTCTTT. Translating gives CASSQDLLQGTEAFF.